Included here is one T cell receptor (beta chain) sequence, with context. This record comes from a study of blood T cell repertoires in COVID-19. At the level of the study: Researchers got acute and convalescent COVID-19 samples from the United States, Italy and Spain. From T cells, B-cell-depleted T cells, or PBMCs came the material, which was cDNA or gDNA.

In the source study's methods: Reference gene primer amplification in the assay estimated nucleated cell counts. Repertoires were generated with immunoSEQ multiplex PCR, while TCRdb's copy carries only in-frame clones and drops some. V and J calls and clone size follow that table, whereas D and trimming were derived from the DNA. The sample carries 200,000 to 250,000 clones, about 86% recorded once. The CDR3 totals 18 residues. Germline trimming cut 5 bases from V and 0 bases from J; bases unmatched to any gene: 9. Germline assignment: CDR1 MNHEY and CDR2 SMNVEV (reference sequence). The sequencing sample was made of peripheral blood. This chain uses TRBV27 with TRBJ2-6, with TRBD1 matching over 8 bases. The clonotype was recovered from a woman in her fifties or sixties with COVID-19, enrolled during active disease. CDR3 sequence: CASSLQGQAYSGANVLTF. Here the CDR3 DNA reads TGTGCCAGCAGTCTCCAGGGACAGGCGTACTCTGGGGCCAACGTCCTGACTTTC.